The rows below give T cell receptor beta chains drawn from one sample of a study of pediatric ulcerative colitis. TCRdb's copy holds only in-frame clones and misses some; the assay was immunoSEQ multiplex PCR. The sample yields tens of thousands of clones, about 87% seen once. Sequenced input: blood. The origin of the receptors is a boy under 18 who was a control in a study of pediatric ulcerative colitis. Both conserved end residues are part of each CDR3. Each record gives: V gene, clone size, J gene, D gene, CDR3 DNA, CDR3 protein. D genes are given only for firm matches. Rows may omit the clone size; those that give it use once, few, many or a size class.

V: TRBV18
size: .
J: TRBJ2-7
D: .
DNA: TGTGCCAGCTCACCGACAGAATTCTCCTACGAGCAGTACTTC
CDR3: CASSPTEFSYEQYF

V: TRBV19
size: .
J: TRBJ2-7
D: TRBD2
DNA: TGTGCCAGTAGCCCGACTAGCTTCTACGAGCAGTACTTC
CDR3: CASSPTSFYEQYF

V: TRBV2
size: few
J: TRBJ1-5
D: .
DNA: TGTGCCAGCAGTGTGGGGGGGGCGCGGCATCAGCCCCAGCATTTT
CDR3: CASSVGGARHQPQHF

V: TRBV4-3
size: .
J: TRBJ2-6
D: .
DNA: TGCGCCAGCAGCCAAGATTGGGTGTCTGGGGCCAACGTCCTGACTTTC
CDR3: CASSQDWVSGANVLTF

V: TRBV19
size: .
J: TRBJ2-2
D: .
DNA: TGTGCCAGTAGTATCAATGGGGAGAACACCGGGGAGCTGTTTTTT
CDR3: CASSINGENTGELFF

V: TRBV18
size: .
J: TRBJ2-5
D: .
DNA: TGTGCCAGCTCACCAGTAGGACCCCCCCAAGAGACCCAGTACTTC
CDR3: CASSPVGPPQETQYF

V: TRBV5-1
size: once
J: TRBJ2-1
D: TRBD1
DNA: TGCGCCAGCAGCTCCACCTGGACAGGGAATAATGAGCAGTTCTTC
CDR3: CASSSTWTGNNEQFF

V: TRBV6-5
size: .
J: TRBJ2-2
D: TRBD1
DNA: TGTGCCAGCAGTTATACAGGGGGTACCGGGGAGCTGTTTTTT
CDR3: CASSYTGGTGELFF

V: TRBV27
size: .
J: TRBJ2-7
D: TRBD1
DNA: TGTGCCAGCAGTTCGGGGACAGGGGGCGAGCAGTACTTC
CDR3: CASSSGTGGEQYF

V: TRBV4-2
size: .
J: TRBJ2-7
D: .
DNA: TGTGCCAGCAGCCAAGAAGCCGACGGGAGCTACGAGCAGTACTTC
CDR3: CASSQEADGSYEQYF

V: TRBV4-3
size: .
J: TRBJ2-5
D: .
DNA: TGCGCCAGCAGTTCCCAACTAGGGGAGGTAGAGACCCAGTACTTC
CDR3: CASSSQLGEVETQYF

V: TRBV11-2
size: .
J: TRBJ1-2
D: .
DNA: TGTGCCAGCAGCTCCAACACAGGGATCGATGGCCACACCTTC
CDR3: CASSSNTGIDGHTF

V: TRBV9
size: .
J: TRBJ2-6
D: .
DNA: TGTGCCAGAAGCGAGACCGGGACTCTCCACTCTGGGGCCAACGTCCTGACTTTC
CDR3: CARSETGTLHSGANVLTF

V: TRBV9
size: .
J: TRBJ2-7
D: TRBD2
DNA: TGTGCCAGCAGTGGGCGGGGGGCCTCCTACGAGCAGTACTTC
CDR3: CASSGRGASYEQYF

V: TRBV7-9
size: .
J: TRBJ1-2
D: .
DNA: TGTGCCAGCAGCTTAGTGTCGTACTATGGCTACACCTTC
CDR3: CASSLVSYYGYTF

V: TRBV7-9
size: .
J: TRBJ2-7
D: .
DNA: TGTGCCAGCAGCACCGGGACTGACTACGAGCAGTACTTC
CDR3: CASSTGTDYEQYF

V: TRBV6-6
size: .
J: TRBJ1-4
D: .
DNA: TGTGCCAGTAGTTATCGCTCTAATCAGGTAGTTGGAAAACTGTTTTTT
CDR3: CASSYRSNQVVGKLFF

V: TRBV7-6
size: .
J: TRBJ2-7
D: TRBD2
DNA: TGTGCCAGCAGCAGACTAGCGGGCGCCTACGAGCAGTACTTC
CDR3: CASSRLAGAYEQYF

V: TRBV4-1
size: .
J: TRBJ2-4
D: TRBD2
DNA: TGCGCCAGCAGCCAAGGTCGGGGGGAGGTGGCCAAAAACATTCAGTACTTC
CDR3: CASSQGRGEVAKNIQYF

V: TRBV6-5
size: few
J: TRBJ2-3
D: .
DNA: TGTGCCAACTATGGGCCTACGGTAGATACGCAGTATTTT
CDR3: CANYGPTVDTQYF

V: TRBV7-2
size: .
J: TRBJ2-3
D: .
DNA: TGTGCCAGCGGGGGAGTTTTGACAGATACGCAGTATTTT
CDR3: CASGGVLTDTQYF

V: TRBV19
size: .
J: TRBJ1-1
D: .
DNA: TGTGCCAGTAGATCGCCTTTACTAAGGACTGAAGCTTTCTTT
CDR3: CASRSPLLRTEAFF

V: TRBV5-8
size: few
J: TRBJ2-7
D: TRBD1
DNA: TGTGCCAGCACCAAGGACAGGGCCTACGAGCAGTACTTC
CDR3: CASTKDRAYEQYF

V: TRBV25-1
size: .
J: TRBJ2-3
D: .
DNA: TGTGCCAGCAGTGAAGTAGGACGGCCTAGGGATACGCAGTATTTT
CDR3: CASSEVGRPRDTQYF

V: TRBV6-1
size: .
J: TRBJ1-2
D: .
DNA: TGTGCCAGCTTAGGATTCCTAAAGAACTATGGCTACACCTTC
CDR3: CASLGFLKNYGYTF

V: TRBV2
size: few
J: TRBJ1-4
D: TRBD1
DNA: TGTGCCAGCAGCCCCTCAACAGGGGCACATGAAAAACTGTTTTTT
CDR3: CASSPSTGAHEKLFF

V: TRBV7-2
size: .
J: TRBJ1-1
D: TRBD1
DNA: TGTGCCAGCAGCCCCCCGGGACAGGGAAAGAACACTGAAGCTTTCTTT
CDR3: CASSPPGQGKNTEAFF

V: TRBV11-3
size: .
J: TRBJ2-1
D: .
DNA: TGTGCCAGCAGCTTGAGCTACGGTTACAATGAGCAGTTCTTC
CDR3: CASSLSYGYNEQFF

V: TRBV2
size: .
J: TRBJ1-4
D: .
DNA: TGTGCCAGCAGTAATCAGGGTTTCGAGAATGAAAAACTGTTTTTT
CDR3: CASSNQGFENEKLFF

V: TRBV19
size: .
J: TRBJ2-3
D: TRBD1
DNA: TGTGCCAGTAGTCGGGACAGGGTGGGTAGGTTTGGAACCTCTTTT
CDR3: CASSRDRVGRFGTSF

V: TRBV28
size: .
J: TRBJ2-1
D: TRBD2
DNA: TGTGCCAGCAGCCTGCGGGGGAACAATGAGCAGTTCTTC
CDR3: CASSLRGNNEQFF

V: TRBV27
size: .
J: TRBJ1-6
D: .
DNA: TGTGCCAGCAGTGACAGGATTACCTATAATTCACCCCTCCACTTT
CDR3: CASSDRITYNSPLHF

V: TRBV7-2
size: .
J: TRBJ1-5
D: .
DNA: TGTGCCAGCAGCTTATACGACCCCGGGAGTCAGCCCCAGCATTTT
CDR3: CASSLYDPGSQPQHF